This entry is about one TCR beta chain. V was trimmed by 0 bases and J by 5 bases, leaving 11 bases between them. The V gene's germline CDR1 is LGHNA and CDR2 YNFKEQ. The CDR3 length is 15 residues. Source study methods: Amplification of reference gene primers provided the estimated nucleated cell counts. Using immunoSEQ multiplex PCR, the repertoire was profiled, and TCRdb retains in-frame clones only, with some absent. For V, J and clone size, that table is used; D and trimming come from the DNA. The data contain 86,000 or so clones, 82% of them singletons. The data are from a study of blood T cell repertoires in COVID-19. Overall study context: The samples span acute and convalescent COVID-19 from the United States, Italy and Spain. PBMCs, B-cell-depleted T cells, or T cells were the source of the cDNA or gDNA that made up the material.

The chain recombines TRBV4-2 with TRBJ1-5; D is unclear. This TCR was recovered from a woman over 75 with acute or convalescent COVID-19. Sequencing used peripheral blood. This chain's CDR3 is CASSQDSGVYQPQHF. The CDR3 DNA follows: TGTGCCAGCAGCCAAGATTCCGGGGTCTATCAGCCCCAGCATTTT.